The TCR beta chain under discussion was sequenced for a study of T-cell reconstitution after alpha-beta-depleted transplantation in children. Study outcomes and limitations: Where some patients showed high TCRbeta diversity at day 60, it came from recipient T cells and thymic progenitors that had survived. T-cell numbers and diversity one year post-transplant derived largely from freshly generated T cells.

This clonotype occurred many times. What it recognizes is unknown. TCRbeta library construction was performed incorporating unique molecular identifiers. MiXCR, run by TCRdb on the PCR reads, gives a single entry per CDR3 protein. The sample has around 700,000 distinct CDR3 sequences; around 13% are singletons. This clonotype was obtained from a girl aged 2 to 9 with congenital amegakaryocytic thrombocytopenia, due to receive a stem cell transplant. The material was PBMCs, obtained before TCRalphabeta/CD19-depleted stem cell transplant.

The CDR3 spells CASSQPRGSGSDRHNEQFF. CDR3 coding DNA: TGTGCCAGCAGCCAACCGAGGGGTAGCGGGAGTGATCGCCACAATGAGCAGTTCTTC. The chain uses TRBV7-8 and TRBJ2-1; 9 nucleotides match TRBD2. Unmatched junction bases numbered 19, after V lost 5 bases and J lost 5 bases. CDR1 is SGHVS, CDR2 FQNEAQ, per germline. The CDR3 consists of 19 residues. The complete variable domain, with remaining parts taken from reference TRBV7-8 and TRBJ2-1, reads GAGVSQSPRYKVAKRGQDVALRCDPISGHVSLFWYQQALGQGPEFLTYFQNEAQLDKSGLPSDRFFAERPEGSVSTLKIQRTQQEDSAVYLCASSQPRGSGSDRHNEQFFGPGTRLTVL.